The rows below give T cell receptor beta chains drawn from one sample of a study of blood T cell repertoires in COVID-19. The method was immunoSEQ multiplex PCR; TCRdb's version includes in-frame clones alone and lacks a portion of them. The sample carries some 510,000 clones, roughly 88% recorded once. The sample was PBMCs or T cells enriched from blood (not recorded which). Receptors originate from a middle-aged woman who had recovered from COVID-19. Each CDR3 is given with its conserved first and last residue. D genes are given only for firm matches. Clone size is shown for a subset of rows, as once, few, many or a class of expanded clone.

V: TRBV5-4
size: .
J: TRBJ1-1
D: .
DNA: TGTGCCAGCAGCACTCAGGGGATCGCTGAAGCTTTCTTT
CDR3: CASSTQGIAEAFF

V: TRBV9
size: .
J: TRBJ2-3
D: .
DNA: TGTGCCAGCAGCCCGGGGACTCACCGGTCGGCTACGCAGTATTTT
CDR3: CASSPGTHRSATQYF

V: TRBV5-4
size: .
J: TRBJ2-7
D: TRBD1
DNA: TGTGCCAGCAGCGAGACCGGGACAGGGTTCATCGAGCAGTACTTC
CDR3: CASSETGTGFIEQYF

V: TRBV6-2/TRBV6-3
size: .
J: TRBJ1-1
D: TRBD1
DNA: TGTGCCAGCAGTTACTCCCCGACAGGGGGTAAGCTGAAAGCTTTCTTT
CDR3: CASSYSPTGGKLKAFF

V: TRBV6-1
size: .
J: TRBJ2-7
D: TRBD2
DNA: TGTGCCAGCAGTGAACAGGCTAGCGGGACCCCCTACGAGCAGTACTTC
CDR3: CASSEQASGTPYEQYF

V: TRBV12-5
size: .
J: TRBJ2-1
D: TRBD1
DNA: TGTGCTAGTGCCCGAGGGACAGGAGGCGATGAGCAGTTCTTC
CDR3: CASARGTGGDEQFF

V: TRBV6-5
size: .
J: TRBJ1-3
D: .
DNA: TGTGCCAGCAGTTACGTGCTGGGGGCTTCTGGAAACACCATATATTTT
CDR3: CASSYVLGASGNTIYF

V: TRBV19
size: .
J: TRBJ1-1
D: .
DNA: TGTGCCAGTAGTACCCCCCTGGGCGCGGGGACTGAAGCTTTCTTT
CDR3: CASSTPLGAGTEAFF

V: TRBV6-2/TRBV6-3
size: .
J: TRBJ2-1
D: TRBD2
DNA: TGTGCCAGCAGTTACCAATCTAGCGGGAGTTCGAGCTTCTACAATGAGCAGTTCTTC
CDR3: CASSYQSSGSSSFYNEQFF

V: TRBV7-9
size: .
J: TRBJ2-7
D: .
DNA: TGTGCCAGCAGCTCGCCCCTTCAGACTAATTCCTACGAGCAGTACTTC
CDR3: CASSSPLQTNSYEQYF

V: TRBV15
size: .
J: TRBJ1-3
D: .
DNA: TGTGCCACCAGCAGAGATGTGGGGGCCCCAACAACGATATATTTT
CDR3: CATSRDVGAPTTIYF

V: TRBV2
size: .
J: TRBJ2-2
D: TRBD1
DNA: TGTGCCAGCTCGGGGACAGGGGCCACCGGGGAGCTGTTTTTT
CDR3: CASSGTGATGELFF

V: TRBV9
size: .
J: TRBJ2-3
D: TRBD2
DNA: TGTGCCAGCAGCGTAGTAGGACTAGCGGTCGAGTACACAGATACGCAGTATTTT
CDR3: CASSVVGLAVEYTDTQYF

V: TRBV6-5
size: .
J: TRBJ1-1
D: .
DNA: TGTGCCAGCATCGAAACCAGGGTTTTGAACACTGAAGCTTTCTTT
CDR3: CASIETRVLNTEAFF

V: TRBV7-6
size: .
J: TRBJ2-6
D: TRBD1
DNA: TGTGCCAGCAGCTTAGGCATCGACAGGGTTGGGGCCAACGTCCTGACTTTC
CDR3: CASSLGIDRVGANVLTF

V: TRBV29-1
size: once
J: TRBJ2-1
D: TRBD2
DNA: TGCAGCGTTCGAGGGTCTAGCGGTTACAATGAGCAGTTCTTC
CDR3: CSVRGSSGYNEQFF

V: TRBV4-3
size: .
J: TRBJ1-4
D: .
DNA: TGCGCCAGCAGCCAAGATCATGCAGGGGTGGGAAAACTGTTTTTT
CDR3: CASSQDHAGVGKLFF

V: TRBV19
size: .
J: TRBJ2-7
D: .
DNA: TGTGCCAGTAGTATGGGCAGGGTTGGTGAGCAGTACTTC
CDR3: CASSMGRVGEQYF

V: TRBV7-2
size: few
J: TRBJ2-5
D: TRBD2
DNA: TGTGCCAGCAGCTCATCTAGCGGACTACAAGAGACCCAGTACTTC
CDR3: CASSSSSGLQETQYF

V: TRBV27
size: .
J: TRBJ1-1
D: TRBD1
DNA: TGTGCCAGCAGTTTTATCCAGGGGGGCACTGAAGCTTTCTTT
CDR3: CASSFIQGGTEAFF

V: TRBV3-1/TRBV3-2
size: .
J: TRBJ2-7
D: TRBD1
DNA: TGTGCCAGCAGCCAAAGAGGGGGCCGGTACGAGCAGTACTTC
CDR3: CASSQRGGRYEQYF

V: TRBV25-1
size: .
J: TRBJ1-2
D: TRBD1
DNA: TGTGCCAGCACCCCACAGGGGCGTAGTGGCTACACCTTC
CDR3: CASTPQGRSGYTF

V: TRBV19
size: .
J: TRBJ2-7
D: TRBD1
DNA: TGTGCCAGTAGTCCAGGGGGCAATGCCTACGAGCAGTACTTC
CDR3: CASSPGGNAYEQYF

V: TRBV2
size: .
J: TRBJ1-2
D: TRBD1
DNA: TGTGCCAGTACCTCTTATTCCGGGACAGTAATTGGCTACACCTTC
CDR3: CASTSYSGTVIGYTF

V: TRBV12-3/TRBV12-4
size: .
J: TRBJ2-7
D: TRBD2
DNA: TGTGCCAGCAGTTTAGGTAGCGGGGGCCTCTTCTTC
CDR3: CASSLGSGGLFF

V: TRBV30
size: .
J: TRBJ2-7
D: .
DNA: TGTGCCTGGAGTGTACGGTACGAGCAGTACTTC
CDR3: CAWSVRYEQYF

V: TRBV7-2
size: .
J: TRBJ1-1
D: .
DNA: TGTGCCAGCAGGAAACAGCCCCCGGCCACTGAAGCTTTCTTT
CDR3: CASRKQPPATEAFF

V: TRBV7-9
size: .
J: TRBJ1-1
D: TRBD1
DNA: TGTGCCAGCAGCTTTATGGGCAGGGGGCGGGCCATGAACACTGAAGCTTTCTTT
CDR3: CASSFMGRGRAMNTEAFF

V: TRBV3-1/TRBV3-2
size: .
J: TRBJ1-1
D: .
DNA: TGTGCCAGCAGCCAAGTTCCGAGGGACACTGAAGCTTTCTTT
CDR3: CASSQVPRDTEAFF

V: TRBV7-2
size: .
J: TRBJ2-2
D: TRBD2
DNA: TGTGCCAGCAGCAAAGGCGGGGGGGACACCGGGGAGCTGTTTTTT
CDR3: CASSKGGGDTGELFF

V: TRBV12-3/TRBV12-4
size: .
J: TRBJ1-1
D: .
DNA: TGTGCCAGCACCCGGGTGGCGGGGGGTGAAGCTTTCTTT
CDR3: CASTRVAGGEAFF

V: TRBV7-2
size: .
J: TRBJ1-2
D: .
DNA: TGTGCCAGCAGCTTGGAGGGGTTCGACTATGGCTACACCTTC
CDR3: CASSLEGFDYGYTF

V: TRBV19
size: .
J: TRBJ2-4
D: .
DNA: TGTGCCAGTACCACACGTTATACAGGGATCTTAGCCAAAAACATTCAGTACTTC
CDR3: CASTTRYTGILAKNIQYF

V: TRBV27
size: .
J: TRBJ2-1
D: .
DNA: TGTGCCAGCAGTTCTGTCGGGAGCTCCTACAATGAGCAGTTCTTC
CDR3: CASSSVGSSYNEQFF

V: TRBV5-1
size: .
J: TRBJ2-1
D: TRBD1
DNA: TGCGCCAGCACTCGGGACAGTTACAATGAGCAGTTCTTC
CDR3: CASTRDSYNEQFF

V: TRBV19
size: .
J: TRBJ2-5
D: .
DNA: TGTGCCAGTAGACCGTCGGGGAATCAAGAGACCCAGTACTTC
CDR3: CASRPSGNQETQYF

V: TRBV3-1/TRBV3-2
size: .
J: TRBJ1-1
D: .
DNA: TGTGCCAGCAGCCAAGATAGGAGTGGAGCTTTCTTT
CDR3: CASSQDRSGAFF

V: TRBV6-5
size: .
J: TRBJ2-1
D: TRBD2
DNA: TGTGCCAGCAGTTACTCGGGTCCTAGCGGGCCTCATGAGCAGTTCTTC
CDR3: CASSYSGPSGPHEQFF

V: TRBV2
size: few
J: TRBJ1-1
D: TRBD1
DNA: TGTGCCAGCTCCGGGACAGGGGGCCTCACTGAAGCTTTCTTT
CDR3: CASSGTGGLTEAFF

V: TRBV4-3
size: .
J: TRBJ2-3
D: .
DNA: TGCGCCAGCAGCGGGGGGTTGAGCACAGATACGCAGTATTTT
CDR3: CASSGGLSTDTQYF

V: TRBV18
size: .
J: TRBJ2-1
D: TRBD1
DNA: TGTGCCAGCTCACCACTCGCAGGACAGGGACCTTACAATGAGCAGTTCTTC
CDR3: CASSPLAGQGPYNEQFF

V: TRBV18
size: .
J: TRBJ2-1
D: TRBD2
DNA: TGTGCCAGCTCAGCTAGCGGGAGTTCAAATGAGCAGTTCTTC
CDR3: CASSASGSSNEQFF

V: TRBV19
size: .
J: TRBJ1-2
D: TRBD1
DNA: TGTGCCAGTAGCCTTTCAGGGGGCAACGGGGGTGGCTACACCTTC
CDR3: CASSLSGGNGGGYTF

V: TRBV19
size: .
J: TRBJ1-1
D: .
DNA: TGTGCCAGTATGCGGGTTTTGGGGAACACTGAAGCTTTCTTT
CDR3: CASMRVLGNTEAFF

V: TRBV18
size: .
J: TRBJ1-5
D: .
DNA: TGTGCCAGCTCACCACCACAACAGGACCCTAATCAGCCCCAGCATTTT
CDR3: CASSPPQQDPNQPQHF

V: TRBV29-1
size: .
J: TRBJ2-3
D: TRBD2
DNA: TGCAGCGTTGAGAAGGGAGGGTTACCAGATACGCAGTATTTT
CDR3: CSVEKGGLPDTQYF

V: TRBV2
size: .
J: TRBJ2-2
D: TRBD2
DNA: TGTGCCAGCGAGGGGACCTTAGCGGGAGGGGAGACCGGGGAGCTGTTTTTT
CDR3: CASEGTLAGGETGELFF

V: TRBV19
size: few
J: TRBJ1-5
D: .
DNA: TGTGCCAGTAGTATTATGTCGGGAGCGGGCCAGCCCCAGCATTTT
CDR3: CASSIMSGAGQPQHF

V: TRBV5-6
size: .
J: TRBJ1-2
D: TRBD1
DNA: TGTGCCAGCAGCTTGGGGACAGGGAGGGTTTATGGCTACACCTTC
CDR3: CASSLGTGRVYGYTF

V: TRBV5-5
size: .
J: TRBJ1-3
D: TRBD1
DNA: TGTGCCAGCAGCTTGGGACAGGGGGCACTCGAAAACACCATATATTTT
CDR3: CASSLGQGALENTIYF

V: TRBV10-3
size: .
J: TRBJ1-1
D: .
DNA: TGTGCCATCAATGGCGGCGGGAACACTGAAGCTTTCTTT
CDR3: CAINGGGNTEAFF

V: TRBV2
size: few
J: TRBJ2-7
D: TRBD2
DNA: TGTGCCAGTGATCCGGGAGGCGAGCAGTACTTC
CDR3: CASDPGGEQYF

V: TRBV29-1
size: .
J: TRBJ1-1
D: .
DNA: TGCAGCGTAAGCAGGGCCGACACTGAAGCTTTCTTT
CDR3: CSVSRADTEAFF

V: TRBV7-2
size: once
J: TRBJ1-1
D: TRBD1
DNA: TGTGCCAGCAGCTCACAGGGGGTGAACACTGAAGCTTTCTTT
CDR3: CASSSQGVNTEAFF

V: TRBV27
size: few
J: TRBJ1-5
D: .
DNA: TGTGCCAGCAGTTTACAGAATAGCAATCAGCCCCAGCATTTT
CDR3: CASSLQNSNQPQHF

V: TRBV2
size: .
J: TRBJ2-7
D: .
DNA: TGTGCCAGCAGTGAAGCGGGAGGTTTTTCCGAGCAGTACTTC
CDR3: CASSEAGGFSEQYF

V: TRBV4-3
size: .
J: TRBJ2-1
D: .
DNA: TGCGCCAGCAGCCCTGCCATCGGGGGTAGCTCCTACAATGAGCAGTTCTTC
CDR3: CASSPAIGGSSYNEQFF

V: TRBV5-4
size: .
J: TRBJ2-3
D: .
DNA: TGTGCCAGCAGCCCCCGGGCCAGGGGAGGCACAGATACGCAGTATTTT
CDR3: CASSPRARGGTDTQYF